This T cell receptor beta chain derives from a study of follicular helper T cells after annual influenza vaccination. Stated time point: 2014-2015 season, 7 days after vaccination. Vaccine contraindications, substance abuse, HIV/AIDS, active malignancy and active illness excluded donors. The CDR3 has 14 residues. V shed 1 base and J shed 1 base, with 5 bases lying between them. The V gene's germline CDR1 is LGHNA and CDR2 YSLEER. Produced via immunoSEQ multiplex PCR; TCRdb's table is partial and in-frame only. The table lists 9,700 or so clones, under 90% of them singletons. The source of this sequence is an adult who received the influenza vaccine. The V and J genes are TRBV4-3 and TRBJ1-3; D remains ambiguous. The starting material was CXCR5- memory CD4+ T cells sorted from blood, obtained 7 days after influenza vaccination. The CDR3 here is CASSQGASGNTIYF. For the CDR3, the DNA is TGCGCCAGCAGCCAAGGGGCATCTGGAAACACCATATATTTT.